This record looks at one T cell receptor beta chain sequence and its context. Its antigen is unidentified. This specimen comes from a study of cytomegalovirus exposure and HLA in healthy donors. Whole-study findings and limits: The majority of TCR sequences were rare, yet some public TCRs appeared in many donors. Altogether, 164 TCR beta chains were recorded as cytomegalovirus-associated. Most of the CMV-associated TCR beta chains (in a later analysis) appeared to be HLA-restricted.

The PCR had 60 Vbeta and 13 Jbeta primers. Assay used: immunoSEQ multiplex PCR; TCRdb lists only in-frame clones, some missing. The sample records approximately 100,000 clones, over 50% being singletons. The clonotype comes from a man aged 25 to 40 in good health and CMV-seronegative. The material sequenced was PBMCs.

The CDR3 reads CASRPQGDRNYGYTF. CDR3 DNA sequence: TGTGCAAGTCGCCCCCAGGGGGACCGTAACTATGGCTACACCTTC. The chain uses TRBV12-2 and TRBJ1-2; TRBD1, as called in the table, went unchecked against the DNA. TRBV12-2 is described as a pseudogene. This CDR3 region has 15 residues.